The 27 T cell receptor beta chains below all came from one sample that was sequenced in a study of post-analysis software for immune sequencing data (dated by TCRdb to about 2015). The paper's findings and limits, for the study overall: Significantly higher frequencies in patients than in controls were found for about 5 TRBV segments, including TRBV5-6, TRBV5-1 and TRBV20-1.

Antigens of these TCRs are unknown. Library construction relied on PCR. The instrument was an Illumina HiSeq 2500. Unique molecular identifiers were incorporated into TCR beta cDNA libraries to reduce PCR and sequencing biases. Starting from the raw public reads, TCRdb applied fastp trimming at Q25, assembled clones with MiXCR and retained in-frame beta chains. Merged by CDR3 protein, the rows form single entries marked with the most common genes and DNA. The sample data list about 170,000 distinct CDR3 sequences, and approximately 30% of these were observed just once. About 1.4% of the sample is taken by the ten largest. The source material was blood. The receptors come from a girl aged 10 to 17 with multiple sclerosis.

V is TRBV15 and J is TRBJ1-4, with TRBD1 matching over 8 bases. Germline lookup yields CDR1 LNHNV and CDR2 YYDKDF (reference sequence). V trimming: 2 bases; J trimming: 6 bases; junction bases outside the gene matches: 8. The CDR3 consists of 16 residues. The CDR3 here is CATSRTSGTGYEKLFF. The CDR3 DNA is TGTGCCACCAGCAGAACCTCCGGGACAGGATATGAAAAACTGTTTTTT.

This chain joins TRBV14 and TRBJ1-2, with 9 bases matching TRBD1. Germline-derived CDR1 and CDR2 are SGHDN and FVKESK. V lost 8 bases to trimming and J lost 7 bases; unmatched junction nucleotides: 11. The CDR3 has 14 amino acids. The CDR3 DNA reads TGTGCCAGCTATAAACAGGGGGCGCCGGCTGGCTACACCTTC. It codes for CASYKQGAPAGYTF. Combining the CDR3 with reference TRBV14 and TRBJ1-2 gives the whole variable domain EAGVTQFPSHSVIEKGQTVTLRCDPISGHDNLYWYRRVMGKEIKFLLHFVKESKQDESGMPNNRFLAERTGGTYSTLKVQPAELEDSGVYFCASYKQGAPAGYTFGSGTRLTVV.

This clonotype was seen at least ten times. The V and J genes are TRBV7-2 and TRBJ2-1; D remains ambiguous. Trimming removed 4 bases from V and 9 bases from J, with 7 bases in between. The CDR3 has 11 residues. Germline loops: CDR1 SGHTA, CDR2 FQGNSA. This CDR3 is CASSYNVEQFF. CDR3 DNA: TGTGCCAGCAGCTACAATGTTGAGCAGTTCTTC.

This clonotype was counted many times. The gene calls are TRBV24-1 and TRBJ1-5; 7 bases map to TRBD1. The V gene end was trimmed by 4 bases and the J gene end by 4 bases; junction bases not matched to a gene: 3. From germline, CDR1 is KGHDR and CDR2 SFDVKD. The CDR3 contains 14 residues. The CDR3, as DNA: TGTGCCACCAGTGACGGGACAGAAAATCAGCCCCAGCATTTT. The encoded protein is CATSDGTENQPQHF.

The chain combines TRBV19 with TRBJ1-2; no clear D gene. Germline V lookup: CDR1 LNHDA, CDR2 SQIVND (reference sequence). This CDR3 contains 15 residues. V was shortened by 4 bases and J by 0 bases, with 12 bases between the two germline ends. The CDR3 DNA reads as TGTGCCAGTAGTAGAGGCAGTTTAACTAACTATGGCTACACCTTC. Encoded protein: CASSRGSLTNYGYTF.

There are many counts of this clonotype. V usage is TRBV7-9 and J usage is TRBJ2-7, with D possibly being TRBD2 (5 bases). With 3 bases removed from V and 3 bases from J, the gap between germline ends came to 12 bases. Germline assignment: CDR1 SEHNR and CDR2 FQNEAQ (reference sequence). This CDR3 is built from 14 residues. CDR3 in amino acids: CASSLEGSSYEQYF. The CDR3 DNA reads TGTGCCAGCAGCTTGGAAGGGAGCAGCTACGAGCAGTACTTC.

Details on this clonotype: A much more abundant neighbour one base away suggests this may be a read error. The gene calls are TRBV27 and TRBJ2-7; D is unresolved. CDR1 is MNHEY, CDR2 SMNVEV, per germline (reference sequence). The CDR3 is made up of 11 amino acids. Trimming left V 7 bases short and J 6 bases short, with 10 bases between. The CDR3 bases are TGTGCCAGCAAAGTAGGGATCGAGCAGTACTTC. Translation: CASKVGIEQYF.

The rearrangement links TRBV12-3 or TRBV12-4 to TRBJ2-3; no clear D. The germline V and J ends were trimmed by 6 bases and 0 bases, with 13 bases remaining between them. The CDR3 loop spans 15 amino acids. The CDR3 nucleotides read TGTGCCAGCAGGGCTGGGAAATCTAGCACAGATACGCAGTATTTT. This gives the protein CASRAGKSSTDTQYF.

At least ten counts were recorded for this clonotype. This rearrangement joins TRBV7-2 to TRBJ1-2; tentatively, D is TRBD1 (5 bases). Germline values: CDR1 SGHTA, CDR2 FQGNSA. This CDR3 comprises 14 residues. V lost 4 bases, J lost 7 bases, and 16 bases lay in between. CDR3 protein: CASSSDISAPGYTF. CDR3 nucleotides: TGTGCCAGCAGCTCGGACATTTCAGCGCCTGGCTACACCTTC.

This chain connects TRBV27 to TRBJ1-3; TRBD1 matches at 8 bases. The germline CDR1 and CDR2 sequences are MNHEY and SMNVEV (reference sequence). This CDR3 is 15 amino acids long. The junction had 3 bases not matched to a gene; V was cut back by 5 bases and J by 0 bases. The CDR3 bases are TGTGCCAGCAGTGACAGGGGCCTCTCTGGAAACACCATATATTTT. Translated: CASSDRGLSGNTIYF.

In its sample, this clonotype was seen a few times. This chain joins TRBV30 and TRBJ1-6; 8 bases are a match to TRBD1. V lost 0 bases and J lost 7; bases outside the gene matches: 2. The CDR3 sequence is 14 residues long. Germline values: CDR1 GTSNPN, CDR2 SVGIG (reference sequence). The CDR3 DNA follows: TGTGCCTGGAGTGTTACAGGGGGAAATTCACCCCTCCACTTT. This gives the protein CAWSVTGGNSPLHF.

This clonotype was counted at least ten times. The chain couples TRBV5-1 to TRBJ2-1; D is possibly TRBD1 (5 bases). The CDR3 is 15 residues long. V lost 4 bases and J lost 2, with 13 bases in between. Per germline, CDR1 SGHRS and CDR2 YFSETQ. The CDR3 DNA sequence: TGCGCCAGCAGCGTAGGATCAGGGCCCTACAATGAGCAGTTCTTC. Amino acids: CASSVGSGPYNEQFF. Full variable domain (remainder filled in from reference TRBV5-1 and TRBJ2-1): KAGVTQTPRYLIKTRGQQVTLSCSPISGHRSVSWYQQTPGQGLQFLFEYFSETQRNKGNFPGRFSGRQFSNSRSEMNVSTLELGDSALYLCASSVGSGPYNEQFFGPGTRLTVL.

The chain joins TRBV2 to TRBJ2-2; D is ambiguous. With 4 bases removed from V and 4 bases from J, the gap between germline ends came to 10 bases. Per germline, CDR1 SNHLY and CDR2 FYNNEI. This CDR3 has 14 amino acids. In nucleotides, the CDR3 is TGTGCCAGCAGTGTACAGAGTATCACCGGGGAGCTGTTTTTT. Encoded protein: CASSVQSITGELFF.

This clonotype was seen a few times. Being one base from a much bigger clone, this may be a read error. The V call is TRBV20-1, the J call TRBJ2-5; 12 bases agree with TRBD2. The CDR3 is 16 amino acids. CDR1 and CDR2 (germline): DFQATT, SNEGSKA (reference sequence). With V trimmed by 0 bases and J by 11 bases, 13 bases remained unmatched. The DNA for the CDR3 is TGCAGTGCTAGAGAGCAACTAGCGGGAGGTCGCAATGAGCAGTACTTC. The encoded protein is CSAREQLAGGRNEQYF.

About this clonotype: Just one base apart from a much larger clone, this may be a read error. The V gene is TRBV10-3, the J gene TRBJ2-1, with D perhaps matching TRBD1 (6 bases). This CDR3 spans 15 amino acids. CDR1 is ENHRY, CDR2 SYGVKD, per germline. Between the trimmed V and J ends, which lost 0 bases and 2 bases, there was a span of 8 bases. For the CDR3, the DNA is TGTGCCATCAGTGAGTCGAGGGGGACCTACAATGAGCAGTTCTTC. It yields the protein CAISESRGTYNEQFF.

This clonotype was recorded a few times. V gene TRBV20-1 combines with J gene TRBJ2-7, with D possibly matching TRBD2 (5 bases). In germline, CDR1 is DFQATT, CDR2 SNEGSKA (reference sequence). The CDR3 totals 13 residues. Deletions cut 3 bases from V and 2 bases from J, with 11 bases between. The CDR3 coding sequence is TGCAGTGCTAGCAGGACTGGGACCTACGAGCAGTACTTC. Its translation is CSASRTGTYEQYF.

In this sample, this clonotype turned up a few times. The rearrangement joins TRBV5-1 to TRBJ1-1; 7 nucleotides match TRBD1. The J segment lost 6 bases and the V segment lost 2 bases, leaving 4 bases of the junction unmatched. Per germline, CDR1 SGHRS and CDR2 YFSETQ. The CDR3 totals 13 residues. This CDR3 reads CASSFDREAEAFF. The DNA of the CDR3 is TGCGCCAGCAGCTTCGACAGGGAGGCTGAAGCTTTCTTT.

As to this clonotype: This clone may be a read error of a much larger clone one base away. The CDR3 DNA is TGCGCCAGCAACCATGAAGGATCCATCAACACTGAAGCTTTCTTT. This codes for CASNHEGSINTEAFF. This chain uses TRBV4-1 with TRBJ1-1; D gene unclear. Trimming removed 7 bases at V and 2 bases at J, with 17 bases between. The CDR3 is 15 amino acids. Germline V gives CDR1 MGHRA, CDR2 YSYEKL.

This clonotype turned up a few times. CDR3 bases: TGTGCCAGCAGCTCCCTCGGGGGGGGAGAGCAGTACTTC. It is translated as CASSSLGGGEQYF. The chain couples TRBV7-2 to TRBJ2-4, with 8 positions matching TRBD2. The CDR3 is made up of 13 amino acids. CDR1 and CDR2 (germline): SGHTA, FQGNSA. V shed 4 bases, J shed 13 bases, and the junction held 9 bases outside the gene matches.

This clonotype was observed a few times. This sequence joins TRBV9 and TRBJ1-1, with D perhaps matching TRBD1 (5 bases). The CDR3 loop spans 15 amino acids. The germline V gene has CDR1 SGDLS and CDR2 YYNGEE. Trimming removed 3 bases from V and 1 base from J, with 13 bases in between. The chain's CDR3 is CASSASLTENTEAFF. CDR3 nucleotides: TGTGCCAGCAGCGCCTCTCTGACAGAGAACACTGAAGCTTTCTTT.

The chain couples TRBV9 to TRBJ1-2; maybe TRBD1 (6 bases). V was cut by 3 bases and J by 0 bases, with 12 bases left in between. The CDR3 spans 15 residues. In germline, CDR1 is SGDLS, CDR2 YYNGEE. The CDR3 reads CASSGGGTSNYGYTF. The CDR3 region has the DNA TGTGCCAGCAGCGGAGGGGGGACCTCTAACTATGGCTACACCTTC.

The chain employs TRBV4-1 and TRBJ1-1, with D perhaps matching TRBD1 (5 bases). V was clipped by 6 bases and J by 5 bases, with 16 bases between them. This CDR3 contains 14 residues. In germline, CDR1 is MGHRA, CDR2 YSYEKL. CDR3 sequence (DNA): TGCGCCAGCAGTTCCGAAGCGAGGGGAACTGAAGCTTTCTTT. This gives the protein CASSSEARGTEAFF.

This clonotype has a handful of counts. V gene TRBV12-3 or TRBV12-4 combines with J gene TRBJ1-5; D call uncertain. This CDR3 spans 13 amino acids. Trimming took off 5 bases at V and 2 bases at J, with 7 bases between the two ends. CDR3 amino acids: CASSTGGNQPQHF. The CDR3 DNA follows: TGTGCCAGCAGTACCGGTGGCAATCAGCCCCAGCATTTT.

This clonotype was counted many times. The chain recombines TRBV29-1 with TRBJ2-1; D gene ambiguous. V lost 8 bases and J 3 bases, leaving 11 bases between the germline ends. Germline V gene sequence: CDR1 SQVTM, CDR2 ANQGSEA. This CDR3 comprises 12 residues. CDR3 region: CSPRLGYNEQFF. The CDR3 nucleotides read TGCAGCCCCCGATTAGGCTACAATGAGCAGTTCTTC.

The gene calls are TRBV5-6 and TRBJ2-5; 9 bases agree with TRBD1. The end of the DNA is better explained by TRBJ2-7, so the J call may be wrong. This CDR3 is 15 amino acids long. CDR1 SGHDT and CDR2 YYEEEE come from the germline V gene. CDR3: CASSYYRDRENEQYF. CDR3 DNA sequence: TGTGCCAGCAGCTATTACCGGGACAGGGAAAACGAGCAGTACTTC.

This clonotype has ten or more counts. This sequence joins TRBV27 and TRBJ1-2; no firm D call. The CDR3 runs 13 residues. CDR1 and CDR2 from the germline V gene are MNHEY and SMNVEV (reference sequence). V was clipped by 5 bases and J by 4 bases, with 11 bases between them. The CDR3 region is CASSPYKGYGYTF. Here the CDR3 DNA reads TGTGCCAGCAGTCCATATAAGGGCTATGGCTACACCTTC.

This clonotype showed up many times. The J gene is TRBJ2-3, the V gene TRBV18; D tentatively fits TRBD1 or TRBD2 (5 bases each). Trimming took 5 bases from V and 2 from J, leaving 11 bases between them. CDR1 is KGHSH, CDR2 LQKENI, per germline. The CDR3 totals 14 residues. The CDR3, as DNA: TGTGCCAGCTCAACCGGGACCCTCACAGATACGCAGTATTTT. This sequence encodes CASSTGTLTDTQYF.